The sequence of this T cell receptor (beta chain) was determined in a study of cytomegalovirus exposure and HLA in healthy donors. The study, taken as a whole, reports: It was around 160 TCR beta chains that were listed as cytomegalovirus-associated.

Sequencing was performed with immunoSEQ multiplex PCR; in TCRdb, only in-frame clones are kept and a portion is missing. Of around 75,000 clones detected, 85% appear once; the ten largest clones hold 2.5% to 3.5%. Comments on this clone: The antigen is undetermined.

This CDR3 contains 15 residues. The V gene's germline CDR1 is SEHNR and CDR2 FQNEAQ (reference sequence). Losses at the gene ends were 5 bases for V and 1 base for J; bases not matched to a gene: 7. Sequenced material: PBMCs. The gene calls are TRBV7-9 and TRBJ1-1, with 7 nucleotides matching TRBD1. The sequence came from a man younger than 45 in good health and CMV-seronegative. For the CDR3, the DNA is TGTGCCAGCAGCCCCGGGACAGCGACGAACACTGAAGCTTTCTTT. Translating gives CASSPGTATNTEAFF.